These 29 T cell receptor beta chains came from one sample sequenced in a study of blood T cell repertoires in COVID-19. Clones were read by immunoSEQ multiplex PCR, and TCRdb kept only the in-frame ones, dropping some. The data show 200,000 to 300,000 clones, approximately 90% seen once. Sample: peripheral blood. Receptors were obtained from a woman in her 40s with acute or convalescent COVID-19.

Here the CDR3 DNA reads TGTGCCAGCAGTTACTCGACAGCACTTATTGGAAACACCATATATTTT. Protein: CASSYSTALIGNTIYF. The chain links TRBV6-5 to TRBJ1-3; TRBD1 might be the D (5 bases). V was clipped by 0 bases and J by 3 bases, with 12 bases between them. The CDR3 is made up of 16 amino acids. Germline CDR1 and CDR2: MNHEY and SVGAGI.

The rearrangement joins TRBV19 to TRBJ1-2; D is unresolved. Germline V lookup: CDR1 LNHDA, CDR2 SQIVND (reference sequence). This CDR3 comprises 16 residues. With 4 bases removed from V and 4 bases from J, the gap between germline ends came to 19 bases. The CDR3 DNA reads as TGTGCCAGTAGTACGGGGAGGGAGATGTCTCTCTATGGCTACACCTTC. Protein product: CASSTGREMSLYGYTF.

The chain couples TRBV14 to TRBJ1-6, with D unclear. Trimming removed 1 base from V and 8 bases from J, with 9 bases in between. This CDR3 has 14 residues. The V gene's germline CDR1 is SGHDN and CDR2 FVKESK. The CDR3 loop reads CASSQGLGYSPLHF. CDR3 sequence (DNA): TGTGCCAGCAGCCAAGGGCTCGGGTATTCACCCCTCCACTTT.

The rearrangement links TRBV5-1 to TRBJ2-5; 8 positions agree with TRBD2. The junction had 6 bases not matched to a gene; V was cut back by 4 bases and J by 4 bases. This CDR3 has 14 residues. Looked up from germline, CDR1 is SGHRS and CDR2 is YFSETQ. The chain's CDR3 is CASSTSGRAETQYF. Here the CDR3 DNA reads TGCGCCAGCAGCACATCCGGGAGGGCAGAGACCCAGTACTTC.

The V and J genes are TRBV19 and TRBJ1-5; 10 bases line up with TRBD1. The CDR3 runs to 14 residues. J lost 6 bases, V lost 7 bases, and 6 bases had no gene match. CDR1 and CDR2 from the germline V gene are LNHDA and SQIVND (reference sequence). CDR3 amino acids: CASNRQGAGQPQHF. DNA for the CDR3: TGTGCCAGTAATAGACAGGGGGCAGGTCAGCCCCAGCATTTT.

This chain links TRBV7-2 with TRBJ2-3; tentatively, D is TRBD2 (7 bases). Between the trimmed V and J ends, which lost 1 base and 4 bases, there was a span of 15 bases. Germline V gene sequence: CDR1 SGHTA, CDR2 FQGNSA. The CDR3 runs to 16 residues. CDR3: CASSLVIRGASDTQYF. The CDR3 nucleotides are TGTGCCAGCAGCTTAGTGATTCGGGGGGCATCAGATACGCAGTATTTT.

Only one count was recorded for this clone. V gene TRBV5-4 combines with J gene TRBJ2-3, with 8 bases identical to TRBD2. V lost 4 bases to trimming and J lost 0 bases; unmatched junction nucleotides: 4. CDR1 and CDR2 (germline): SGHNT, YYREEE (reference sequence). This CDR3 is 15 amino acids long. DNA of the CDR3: TGTGCCAGCAGCCGGGGGGGTAGGAGCACAGATACGCAGTATTTT. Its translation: CASSRGGRSTDTQYF.

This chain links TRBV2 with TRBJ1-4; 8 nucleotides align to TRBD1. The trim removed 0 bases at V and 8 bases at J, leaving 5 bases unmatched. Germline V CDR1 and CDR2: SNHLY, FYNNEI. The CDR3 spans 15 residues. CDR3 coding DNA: TGTGCCAGCAGTGAAGCCGGACAGGGTTGGGAAAAACTGTTTTTT. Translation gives CASSEAGQGWEKLFF. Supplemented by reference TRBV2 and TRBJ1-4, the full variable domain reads EPEVTQTPSHQVTQMGQEVILRCVPISNHLYFYWYRQILGQKVEFLVSFYNNEISEKSEIFDDQFSVERPDGSNFTLKIRSTKLEDSAMYFCASSEAGQGWEKLFFGSGTQLSVL.

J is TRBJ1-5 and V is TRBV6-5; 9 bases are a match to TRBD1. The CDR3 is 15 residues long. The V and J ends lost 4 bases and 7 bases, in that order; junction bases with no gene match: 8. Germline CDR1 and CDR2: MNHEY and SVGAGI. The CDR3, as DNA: TGTGCCAGCAGTTGGGGACAGGGATGGGGGCAGCCCCAGCATTTT. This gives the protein CASSWGQGWGQPQHF.

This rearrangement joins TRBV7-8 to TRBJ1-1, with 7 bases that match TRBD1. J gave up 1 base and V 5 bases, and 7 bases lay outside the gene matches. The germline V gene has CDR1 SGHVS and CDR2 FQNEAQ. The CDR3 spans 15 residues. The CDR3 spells CASSPIGTANTEAFF. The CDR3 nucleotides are TGTGCCAGCAGCCCTATAGGGACAGCGAACACTGAAGCTTTCTTT.

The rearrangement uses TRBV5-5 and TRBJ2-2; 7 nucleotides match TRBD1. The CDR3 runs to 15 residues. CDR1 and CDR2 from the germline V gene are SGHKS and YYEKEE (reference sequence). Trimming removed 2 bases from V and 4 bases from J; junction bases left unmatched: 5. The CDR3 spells CASSFLTGSTGELFF. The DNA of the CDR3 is TGTGCCAGCAGCTTTTTGACAGGGAGCACCGGGGAGCTGTTTTTT.

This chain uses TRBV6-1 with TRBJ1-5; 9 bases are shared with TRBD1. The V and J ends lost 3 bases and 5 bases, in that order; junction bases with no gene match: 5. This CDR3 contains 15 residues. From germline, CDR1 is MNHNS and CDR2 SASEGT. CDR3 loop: CASSDEGQGYQPQHF. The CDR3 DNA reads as TGTGCCAGCAGTGACGAGGGACAGGGTTATCAGCCCCAGCATTTT.

CDR3 bases: TGTGCCAGCAGTAGGGGGGGAAGGACAGATACGCAGTATTTT. This codes for CASSRGGRTDTQYF. The chain links TRBV2 to TRBJ2-3; maybe TRBD2 (7 bases). V lost 5 bases, J lost 3 bases, and 12 bases lay in between. This CDR3 region has 14 residues. Germline CDR1 reads SNHLY; CDR2 reads FYNNEI.

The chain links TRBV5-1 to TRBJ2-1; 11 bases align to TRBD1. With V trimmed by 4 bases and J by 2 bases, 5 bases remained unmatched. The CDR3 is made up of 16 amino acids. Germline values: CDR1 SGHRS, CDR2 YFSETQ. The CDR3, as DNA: TGCGCCAGCAGCCCTGGGACAGGGGGGACCTACAATGAGCAGTTCTTC. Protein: CASSPGTGGTYNEQFF.

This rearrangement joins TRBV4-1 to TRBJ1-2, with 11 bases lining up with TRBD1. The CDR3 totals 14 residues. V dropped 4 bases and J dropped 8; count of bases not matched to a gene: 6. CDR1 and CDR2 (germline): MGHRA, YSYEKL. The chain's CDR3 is CASSPPGQGGGYTF. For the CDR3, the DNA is TGCGCCAGCAGCCCTCCGGGACAGGGGGGGGGCTACACCTTC.

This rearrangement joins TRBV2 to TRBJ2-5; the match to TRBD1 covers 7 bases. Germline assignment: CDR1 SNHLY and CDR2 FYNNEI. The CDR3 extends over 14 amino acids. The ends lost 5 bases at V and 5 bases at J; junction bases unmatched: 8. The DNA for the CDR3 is TGTGCCAGCAGTCCGACAGGGATTAGGGAGACCCAGTACTTC. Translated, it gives CASSPTGIRETQYF.

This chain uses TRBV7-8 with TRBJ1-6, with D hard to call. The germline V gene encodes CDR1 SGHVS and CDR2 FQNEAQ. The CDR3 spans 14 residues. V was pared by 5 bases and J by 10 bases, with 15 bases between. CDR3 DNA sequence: TGTGCCAGCAGCCCCCTAGGCGGTCGATCACCCCTCCACTTT. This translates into CASSPLGGRSPLHF.

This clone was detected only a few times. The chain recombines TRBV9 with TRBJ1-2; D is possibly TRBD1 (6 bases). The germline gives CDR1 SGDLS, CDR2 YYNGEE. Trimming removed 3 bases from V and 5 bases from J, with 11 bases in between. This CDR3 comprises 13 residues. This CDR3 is CASSALTGYGYTF. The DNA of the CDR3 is TGTGCCAGCAGCGCCCTCACAGGGTATGGCTACACCTTC.

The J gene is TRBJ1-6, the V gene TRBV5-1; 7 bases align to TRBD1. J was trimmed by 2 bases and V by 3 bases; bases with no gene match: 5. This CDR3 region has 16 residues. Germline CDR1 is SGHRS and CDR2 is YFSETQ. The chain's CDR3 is CASSSTQGPYNSPLHF. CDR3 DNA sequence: TGCGCCAGCAGCTCCACACAGGGGCCCTATAATTCACCCCTCCACTTT.

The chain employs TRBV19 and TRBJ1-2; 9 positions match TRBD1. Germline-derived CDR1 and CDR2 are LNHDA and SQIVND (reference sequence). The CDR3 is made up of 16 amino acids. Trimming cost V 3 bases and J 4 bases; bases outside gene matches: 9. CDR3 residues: CASSIRDRVFLYGYTF. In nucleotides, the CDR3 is TGTGCCAGTAGTATCCGGGACAGGGTCTTCCTCTATGGCTACACCTTC. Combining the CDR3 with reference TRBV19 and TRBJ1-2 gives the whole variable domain DGGITQSPKYLFRKEGQNVTLSCEQNLNHDAMYWYRQDPGQGLRLIYYSQIVNDFQKGDIAEGYSVSREKKESFPLTVTSAQKNPTAFYLCASSIRDRVFLYGYTFGSGTRLTVV.

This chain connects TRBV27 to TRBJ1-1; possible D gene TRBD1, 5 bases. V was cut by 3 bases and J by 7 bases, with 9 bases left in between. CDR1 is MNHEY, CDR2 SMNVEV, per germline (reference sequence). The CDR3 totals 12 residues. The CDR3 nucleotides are TGTGCCAGCAGTTTGGGGGGGAATGAAGCTTTCTTT. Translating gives CASSLGGNEAFF.

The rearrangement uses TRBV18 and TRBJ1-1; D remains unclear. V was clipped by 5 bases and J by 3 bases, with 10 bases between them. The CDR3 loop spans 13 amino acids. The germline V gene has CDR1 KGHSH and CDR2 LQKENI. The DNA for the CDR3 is TGTGCCAGCTCAAGTGGGGAGGACACTGAAGCTTTCTTT. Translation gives CASSSGEDTEAFF.

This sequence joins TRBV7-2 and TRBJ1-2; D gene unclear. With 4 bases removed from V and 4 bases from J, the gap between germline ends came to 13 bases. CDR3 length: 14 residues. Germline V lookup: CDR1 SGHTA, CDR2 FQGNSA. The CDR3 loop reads CASSSLDRFYGYTF. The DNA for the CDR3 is TGTGCCAGCAGCTCCCTAGACCGTTTCTATGGCTACACCTTC.

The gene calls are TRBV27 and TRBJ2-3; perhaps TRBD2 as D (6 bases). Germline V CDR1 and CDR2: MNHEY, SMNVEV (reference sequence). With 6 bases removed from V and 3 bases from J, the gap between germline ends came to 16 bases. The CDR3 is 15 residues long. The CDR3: CASSGRRGGTDTQYF. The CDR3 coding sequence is TGTGCCAGCAGCGGTCGGAGGGGTGGAACAGATACGCAGTATTTT.

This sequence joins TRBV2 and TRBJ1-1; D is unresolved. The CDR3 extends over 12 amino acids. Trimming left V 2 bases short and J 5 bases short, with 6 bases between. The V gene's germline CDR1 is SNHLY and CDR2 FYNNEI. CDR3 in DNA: TGTGCCAGCAGTGAAAACTGGACTGAAGCTTTCTTT. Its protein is CASSENWTEAFF. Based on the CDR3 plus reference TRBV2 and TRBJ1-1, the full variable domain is EPEVTQTPSHQVTQMGQEVILRCVPISNHLYFYWYRQILGQKVEFLVSFYNNEISEKSEIFDDQFSVERPDGSNFTLKIRSTKLEDSAMYFCASSENWTEAFFGQGTRLTVV.

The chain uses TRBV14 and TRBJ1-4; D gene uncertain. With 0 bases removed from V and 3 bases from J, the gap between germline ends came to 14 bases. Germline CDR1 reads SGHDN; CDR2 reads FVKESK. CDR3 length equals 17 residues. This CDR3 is CASSQDRSLRANEKLFF. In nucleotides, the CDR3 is TGTGCCAGCAGCCAAGATCGATCCTTGAGGGCTAATGAAAAACTGTTTTTT.

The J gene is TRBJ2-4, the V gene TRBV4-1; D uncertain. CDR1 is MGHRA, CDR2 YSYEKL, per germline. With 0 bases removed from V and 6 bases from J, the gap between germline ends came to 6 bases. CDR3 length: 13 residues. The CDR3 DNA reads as TGCGCCAGCAGCCAAGATCCGGGAAACATTCAGTACTTC. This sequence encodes CASSQDPGNIQYF.

The CDR3 protein is CASSRDRGTEAFF. CDR3 sequence (DNA): TGTGCCAGCAGCCGGGACAGGGGCACTGAAGCTTTCTTT. The rearrangement uses TRBV5-6 and TRBJ1-1, with 10 bases identical to TRBD1. The CDR3 loop spans 13 amino acids. Per germline, CDR1 SGHDT and CDR2 YYEEEE. Losses at the gene ends were 4 bases for V and 4 bases for J; bases not matched to a gene: 1. Together with reference TRBV5-6 and TRBJ1-1, the CDR3 gives the full variable domain: DAGVTQSPTHLIKTRGQQVTLRCSPKSGHDTVSWYQQALGQGPQFIFQYYEEEERQRGNFPDRFSGHQFPNYSSELNVNALLLGDSALYLCASSRDRGTEAFFGQGTRLTVV.

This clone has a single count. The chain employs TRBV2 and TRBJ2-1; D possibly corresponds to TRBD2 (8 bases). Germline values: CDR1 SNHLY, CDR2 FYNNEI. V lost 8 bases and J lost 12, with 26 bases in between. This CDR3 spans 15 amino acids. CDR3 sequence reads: CASLRSGTAREGQFF. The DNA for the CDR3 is TGTGCCAGCTTGCGGTCAGGGACAGCTCGGGAGGGGCAGTTCTTC.